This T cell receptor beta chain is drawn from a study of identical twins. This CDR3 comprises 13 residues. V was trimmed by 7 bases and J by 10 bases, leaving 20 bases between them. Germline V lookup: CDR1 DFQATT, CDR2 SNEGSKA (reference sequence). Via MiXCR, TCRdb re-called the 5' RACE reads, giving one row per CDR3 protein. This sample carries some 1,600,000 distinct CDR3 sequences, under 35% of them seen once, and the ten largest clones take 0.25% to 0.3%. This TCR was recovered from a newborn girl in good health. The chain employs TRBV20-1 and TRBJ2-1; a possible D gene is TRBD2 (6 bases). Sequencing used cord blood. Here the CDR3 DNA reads TGCAGTGGGTGGACTACTCTCTCCTACGAGCAGTTCTTC. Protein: CSGWTTLSYEQFF.